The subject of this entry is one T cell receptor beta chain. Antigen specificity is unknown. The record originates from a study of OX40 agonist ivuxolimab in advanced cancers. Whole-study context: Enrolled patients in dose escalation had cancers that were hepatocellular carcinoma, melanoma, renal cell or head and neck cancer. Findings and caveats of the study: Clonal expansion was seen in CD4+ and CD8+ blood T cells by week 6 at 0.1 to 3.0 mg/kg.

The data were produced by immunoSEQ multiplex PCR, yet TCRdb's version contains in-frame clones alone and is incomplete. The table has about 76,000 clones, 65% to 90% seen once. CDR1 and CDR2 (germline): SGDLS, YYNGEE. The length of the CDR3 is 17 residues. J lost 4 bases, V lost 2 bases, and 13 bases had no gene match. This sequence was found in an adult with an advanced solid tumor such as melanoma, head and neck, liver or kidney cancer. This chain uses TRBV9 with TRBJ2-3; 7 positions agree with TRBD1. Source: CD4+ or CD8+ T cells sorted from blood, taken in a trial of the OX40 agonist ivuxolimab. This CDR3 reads CASSVGTDYPLADTQYF. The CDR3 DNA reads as TGTGCCAGCAGCGTCGGGACAGATTACCCACTAGCAGATACGCAGTATTTT.